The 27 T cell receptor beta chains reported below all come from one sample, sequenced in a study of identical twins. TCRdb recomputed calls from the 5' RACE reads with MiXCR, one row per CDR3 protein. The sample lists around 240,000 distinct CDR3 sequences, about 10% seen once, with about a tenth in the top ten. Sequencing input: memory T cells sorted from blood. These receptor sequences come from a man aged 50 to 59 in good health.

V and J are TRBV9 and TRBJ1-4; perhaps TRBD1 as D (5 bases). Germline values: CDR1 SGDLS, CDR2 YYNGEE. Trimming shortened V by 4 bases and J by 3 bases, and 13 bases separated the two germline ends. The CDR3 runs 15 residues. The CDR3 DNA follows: TGTGCCAGCAGCCCCATAGGGGCCTCTAATGAAAAACTGTTTTTT. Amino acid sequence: CASSPIGASNEKLFF.

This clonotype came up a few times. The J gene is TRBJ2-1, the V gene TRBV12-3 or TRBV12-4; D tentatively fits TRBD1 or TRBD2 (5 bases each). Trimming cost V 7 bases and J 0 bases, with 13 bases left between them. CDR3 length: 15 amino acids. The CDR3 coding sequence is TGTGCCAGCACCCGGGACGCCGTCTCCTACAATGAGCAGTTCTTC. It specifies CASTRDAVSYNEQFF.

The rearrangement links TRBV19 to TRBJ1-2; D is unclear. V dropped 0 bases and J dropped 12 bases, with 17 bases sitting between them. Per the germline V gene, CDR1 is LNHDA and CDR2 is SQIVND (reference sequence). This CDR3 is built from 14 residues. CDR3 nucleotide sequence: TGTGCCAGTAGTATAGAGGACCGCAGCGAACGTCACACCTTC. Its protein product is CASSIEDRSERHTF.

This CDR3 reads CASSRRGTETQYF. Here the CDR3 DNA reads TGTGCCAGCAGCCGCAGGGGGACGGAGACCCAGTACTTC. V and J are TRBV3-1 and TRBJ2-5; 7 nucleotides agree with TRBD1. This CDR3 region has 13 residues. The V and J ends lost 4 bases and 5 bases, in that order; junction bases with no gene match: 4. CDR1 LGHDT and CDR2 YNNKEL come from the germline V gene (reference sequence).

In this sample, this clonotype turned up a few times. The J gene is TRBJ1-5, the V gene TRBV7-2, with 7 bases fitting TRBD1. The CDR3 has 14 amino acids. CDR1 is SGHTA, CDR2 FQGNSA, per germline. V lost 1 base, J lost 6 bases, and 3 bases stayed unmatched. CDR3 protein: CASSLVAGGQPQHF. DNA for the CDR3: TGTGCCAGCAGCTTAGTGGCAGGGGGTCAGCCCCAGCATTTT.

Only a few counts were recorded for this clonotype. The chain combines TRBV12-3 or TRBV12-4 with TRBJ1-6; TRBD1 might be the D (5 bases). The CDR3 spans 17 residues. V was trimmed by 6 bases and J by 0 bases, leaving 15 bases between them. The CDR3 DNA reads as TGTGCCAGCAGCGCGGGGCGGCTCAGCTCCTATAATTCACCCCTCCACTTT. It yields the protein CASSAGRLSSYNSPLHF.

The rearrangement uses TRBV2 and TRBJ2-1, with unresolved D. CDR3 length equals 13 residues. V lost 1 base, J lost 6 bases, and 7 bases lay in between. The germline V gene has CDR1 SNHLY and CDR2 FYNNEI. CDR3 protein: CASSEVEFNEQFF. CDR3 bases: TGTGCCAGCAGTGAAGTGGAGTTCAATGAGCAGTTCTTC.

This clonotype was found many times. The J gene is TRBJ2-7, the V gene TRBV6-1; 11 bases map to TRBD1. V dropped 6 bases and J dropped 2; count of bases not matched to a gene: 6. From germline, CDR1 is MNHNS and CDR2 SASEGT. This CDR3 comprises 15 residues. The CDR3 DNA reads TGTGCCAGCAGGGACGGACAGGGGGCGGCCTACGAGCAGTACTTC. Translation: CASRDGQGAAYEQYF.

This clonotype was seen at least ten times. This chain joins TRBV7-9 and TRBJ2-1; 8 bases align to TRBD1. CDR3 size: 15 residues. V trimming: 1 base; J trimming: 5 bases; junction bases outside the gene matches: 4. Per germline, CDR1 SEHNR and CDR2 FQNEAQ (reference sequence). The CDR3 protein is CASSLGRGQDNEQFF. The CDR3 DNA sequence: TGTGCCAGCAGCTTAGGCAGGGGGCAGGACAATGAGCAGTTCTTC.

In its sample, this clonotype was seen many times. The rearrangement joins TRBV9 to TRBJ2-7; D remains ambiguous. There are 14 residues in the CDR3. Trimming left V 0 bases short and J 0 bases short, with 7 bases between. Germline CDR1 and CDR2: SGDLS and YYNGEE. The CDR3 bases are TGTGCCAGCAGCGTAGATCTCATCTCCTACGAGCAGTACTTC. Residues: CASSVDLISYEQYF. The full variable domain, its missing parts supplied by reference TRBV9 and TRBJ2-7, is DSGVTQTPKHLITATGQRVTLRCSPRSGDLSVYWYQQSLDQGLQFLIQYYNGEERAKGNILERFSAQQFPDLHSELNLSSLELGDSALYFCASSVDLISYEQYFGPGTRLTVT.

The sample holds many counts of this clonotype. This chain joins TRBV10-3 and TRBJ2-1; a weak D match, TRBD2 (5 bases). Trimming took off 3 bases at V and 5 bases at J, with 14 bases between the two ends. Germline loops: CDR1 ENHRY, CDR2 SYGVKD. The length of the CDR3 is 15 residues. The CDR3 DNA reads TGTGCCATCAGTGACGGAGGCGGGTTGGACAATGAGCAGTTCTTC. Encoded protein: CAISDGGGLDNEQFF.

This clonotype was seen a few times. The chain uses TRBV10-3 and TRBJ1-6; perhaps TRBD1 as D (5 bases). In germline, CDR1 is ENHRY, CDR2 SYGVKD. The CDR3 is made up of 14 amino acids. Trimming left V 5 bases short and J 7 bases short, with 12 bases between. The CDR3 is CAISLGTVNSPLHF. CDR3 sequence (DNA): TGTGCCATCAGTCTCGGGACGGTGAATTCACCCCTCCACTTT.

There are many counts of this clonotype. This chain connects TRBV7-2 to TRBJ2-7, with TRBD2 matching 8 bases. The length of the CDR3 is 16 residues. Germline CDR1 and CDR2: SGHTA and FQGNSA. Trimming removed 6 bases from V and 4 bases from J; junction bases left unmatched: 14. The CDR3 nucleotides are TGTGCCAGCAGACGTACTAGCGGAGACGTCCCTTACGAGCAGTACTTC. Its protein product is CASRRTSGDVPYEQYF.

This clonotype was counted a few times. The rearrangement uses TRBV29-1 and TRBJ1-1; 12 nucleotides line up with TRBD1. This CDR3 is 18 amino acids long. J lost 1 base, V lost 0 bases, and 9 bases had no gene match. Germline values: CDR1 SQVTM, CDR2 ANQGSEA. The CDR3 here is CSVEDLGTGGKTNTEAFF. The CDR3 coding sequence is TGCAGCGTTGAAGATCTCGGGACAGGGGGCAAAACGAACACTGAAGCTTTCTTT.

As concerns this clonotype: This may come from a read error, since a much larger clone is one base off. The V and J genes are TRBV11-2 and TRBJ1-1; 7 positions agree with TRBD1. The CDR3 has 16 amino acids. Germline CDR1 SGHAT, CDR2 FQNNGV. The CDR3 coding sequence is TGTGACAGCAGCCCCCTCCGGGACAGCTTGAACACTGAAGCTTTCTTT. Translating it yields CDSSPLRDSLNTEAFF.

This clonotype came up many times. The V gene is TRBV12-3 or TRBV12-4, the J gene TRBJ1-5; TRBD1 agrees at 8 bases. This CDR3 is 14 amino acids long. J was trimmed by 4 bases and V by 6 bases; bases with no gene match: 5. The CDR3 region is CASRSGGRNQPQHF. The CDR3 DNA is TGTGCCAGCAGATCAGGGGGCAGGAATCAGCCCCAGCATTTT.

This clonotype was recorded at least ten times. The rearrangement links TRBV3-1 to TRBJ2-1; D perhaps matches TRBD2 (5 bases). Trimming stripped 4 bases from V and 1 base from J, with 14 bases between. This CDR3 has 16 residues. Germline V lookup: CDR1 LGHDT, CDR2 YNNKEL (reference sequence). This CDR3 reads CASSLLRTDSYNEQFF. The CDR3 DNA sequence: TGTGCCAGCAGCCTCCTAAGGACTGATTCCTACAATGAGCAGTTCTTC.

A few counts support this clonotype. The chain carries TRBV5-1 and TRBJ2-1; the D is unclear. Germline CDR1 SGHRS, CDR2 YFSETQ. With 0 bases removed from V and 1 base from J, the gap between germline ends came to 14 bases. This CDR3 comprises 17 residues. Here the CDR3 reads CASSLAMARGSYNEQFF. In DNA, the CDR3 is TGCGCCAGCAGCTTGGCCATGGCCCGAGGATCCTACAATGAGCAGTTCTTC.

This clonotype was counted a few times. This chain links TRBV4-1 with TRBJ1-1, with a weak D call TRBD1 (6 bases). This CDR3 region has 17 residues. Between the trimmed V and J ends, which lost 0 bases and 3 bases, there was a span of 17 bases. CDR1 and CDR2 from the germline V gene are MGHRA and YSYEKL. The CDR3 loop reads CASSQDPSNRADTEAFF. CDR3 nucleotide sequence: TGCGCCAGCAGCCAAGATCCTAGTAACAGGGCGGACACTGAAGCTTTCTTT.

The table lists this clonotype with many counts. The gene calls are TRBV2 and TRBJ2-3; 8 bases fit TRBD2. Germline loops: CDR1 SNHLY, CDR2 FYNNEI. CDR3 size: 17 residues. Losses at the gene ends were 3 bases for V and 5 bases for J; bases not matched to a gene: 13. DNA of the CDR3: TGTGCCAGCAGTGATATGAGAGCGGGAGTTCAGGGAGATACGCAGTATTTT. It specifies CASSDMRAGVQGDTQYF.

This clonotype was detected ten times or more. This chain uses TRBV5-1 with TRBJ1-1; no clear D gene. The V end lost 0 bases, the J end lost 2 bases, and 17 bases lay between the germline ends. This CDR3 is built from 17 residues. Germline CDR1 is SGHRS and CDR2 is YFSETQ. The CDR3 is CASSLGTTSRSNTEAFF. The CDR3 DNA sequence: TGCGCCAGCAGCTTGGGGACGACCTCGCGTTCCAACACTGAAGCTTTCTTT.

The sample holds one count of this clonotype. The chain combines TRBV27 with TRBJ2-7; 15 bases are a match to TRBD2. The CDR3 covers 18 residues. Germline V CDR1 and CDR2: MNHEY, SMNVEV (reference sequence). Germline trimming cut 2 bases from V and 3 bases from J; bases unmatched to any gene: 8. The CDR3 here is CASSLKGGLAGGYYEQYF. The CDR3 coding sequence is TGTGCCAGCAGTTTAAAAGGGGGACTAGCGGGAGGTTACTACGAGCAGTACTTC.

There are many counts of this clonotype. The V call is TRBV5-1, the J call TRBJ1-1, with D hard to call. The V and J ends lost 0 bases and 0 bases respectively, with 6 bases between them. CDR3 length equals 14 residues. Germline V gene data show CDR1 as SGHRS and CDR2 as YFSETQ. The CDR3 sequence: CASSLAALNTEAFF. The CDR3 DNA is TGCGCCAGCAGCTTGGCGGCACTGAACACTGAAGCTTTCTTT.

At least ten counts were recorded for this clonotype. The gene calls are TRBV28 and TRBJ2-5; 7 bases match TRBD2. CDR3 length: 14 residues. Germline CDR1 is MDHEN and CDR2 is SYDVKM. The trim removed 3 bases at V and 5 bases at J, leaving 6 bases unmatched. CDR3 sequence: CASSLRGGQETQYF. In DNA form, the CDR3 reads TGTGCCAGCAGTTTGAGGGGAGGGCAGGAGACCCAGTACTTC.

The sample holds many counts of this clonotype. CDR3 DNA: TGCGCCAGCAGCTTGTTTGGCGGAGCTGGGTACGAGCAGTACTTC. Translating it yields CASSLFGGAGYEQYF. The chain carries TRBV5-1 and TRBJ2-7; D is uncertain. Trimming stripped 1 base from V and 4 bases from J, with 15 bases between. Germline V gene sequence: CDR1 SGHRS, CDR2 YFSETQ. The CDR3 consists of 15 residues.

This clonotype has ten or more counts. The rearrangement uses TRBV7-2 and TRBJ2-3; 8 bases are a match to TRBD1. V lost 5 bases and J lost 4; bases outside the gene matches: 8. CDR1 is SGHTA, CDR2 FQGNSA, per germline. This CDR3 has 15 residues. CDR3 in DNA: TGTGCCAGCAGCGGCGGCAGGGGGCGCCCAGATACGCAGTATTTT. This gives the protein CASSGGRGRPDTQYF.

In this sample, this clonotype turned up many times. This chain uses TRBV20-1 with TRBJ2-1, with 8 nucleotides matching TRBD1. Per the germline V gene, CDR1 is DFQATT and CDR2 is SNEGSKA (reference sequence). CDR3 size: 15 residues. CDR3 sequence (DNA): TGCAATAAGGGGGTGTGTGGCAGGGGGCTCAATGAGCAGTTCTTC. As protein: CNKGVCGRGLNEQFF.